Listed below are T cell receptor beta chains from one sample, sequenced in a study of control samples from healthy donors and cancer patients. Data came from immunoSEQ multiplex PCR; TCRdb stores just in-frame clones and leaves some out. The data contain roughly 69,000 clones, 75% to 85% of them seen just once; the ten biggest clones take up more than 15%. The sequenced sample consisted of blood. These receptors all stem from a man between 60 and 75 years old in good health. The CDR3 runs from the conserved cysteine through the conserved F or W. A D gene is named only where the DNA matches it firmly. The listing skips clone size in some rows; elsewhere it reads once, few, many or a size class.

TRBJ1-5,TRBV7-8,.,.,CASSSQGPNQPQHF,TGTGCCAGCAGCTCCCAGGGTCCCAATCAGCCCCAGCATTTT
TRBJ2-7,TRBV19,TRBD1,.,CASSIGGQGRYEQYF,TGTGCCAGTAGTATAGGAGGACAGGGGAGATACGAGCAGTACTTC
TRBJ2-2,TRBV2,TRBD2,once,CASSEEVAGNTGELFF,TGTGCCAGCAGTGAAGAAGTAGCGGGGAACACCGGGGAGCTGTTTTTT
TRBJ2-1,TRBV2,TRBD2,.,CASRAGGGNEQFF,TGTGCCAGCAGGGCGGGAGGGGGGAATGAGCAGTTCTTC
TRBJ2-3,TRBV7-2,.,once,CASSLVGAGVTDTQYF,TGTGCCAGCAGCTTAGTCGGCGCAGGGGTGACAGATACGCAGTATTTT
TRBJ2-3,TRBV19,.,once,CASSIDSGVGRTDTQYF,TGTGCCAGTAGTATAGATTCGGGCGTTGGGAGGACAGATACGCAGTATTTT
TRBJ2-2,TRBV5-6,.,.,CASLEGVTGELFF,TGTGCCAGCCTCGAGGGGGTAACCGGGGAGCTGTTTTTT
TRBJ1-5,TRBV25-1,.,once,CASSDARGALNQPQHF,TGTGCCAGCAGTGATGCCAGGGGCGCCTTGAATCAGCCCCAGCATTTT
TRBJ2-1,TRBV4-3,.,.,CASSQDLASQGNEQFF,TGCGCCAGCAGCCAAGATCTGGCTTCCCAGGGGAATGAGCAGTTCTTC
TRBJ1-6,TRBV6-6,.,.,CASSLPQSNNSPLHF,TGTGCCAGCAGTTTGCCACAGAGTAATAATTCACCCCTCCACTTT
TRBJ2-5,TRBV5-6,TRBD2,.,CASSLWGSGRWEETQYF,TGTGCCAGCAGCTTGTGGGGTAGCGGGAGATGGGAAGAGACCCAGTACTTC
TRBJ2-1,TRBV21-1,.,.,CASSKNRTSGRNEQFF,TGTGCCAGCAGCAAAAATAGGACTAGCGGGAGAAATGAGCAGTTCTTC
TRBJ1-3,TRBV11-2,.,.,CASSPGSGNTIYF,TGTGCCAGCAGCCCGGGCTCTGGAAACACCATATATTTT
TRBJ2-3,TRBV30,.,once,CAWSVQLTTDTQYF,TGTGCCTGGAGCGTCCAACTTACCACAGATACGCAGTATTTT
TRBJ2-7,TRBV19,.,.,CASSIQVSYEQYF,TGTGCCAGTAGTATACAGGTCTCCTACGAGCAGTACTTC
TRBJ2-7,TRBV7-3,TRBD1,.,CASSSGQGAREQYF,TGTGCCAGCAGCTCAGGACAGGGGGCGAGAGAGCAGTACTTC